The text below deals with one T cell receptor beta chain. Its target is not known. These data are taken from a study of T cell responses to AZD1222 COVID-19 vaccine. This CDR3 spans 14 amino acids. V was cut by 3 bases and J by 5 bases, with 11 bases left in between. The germline gives CDR1 ENHRY, CDR2 SYGVKD. Repertoires were generated with immunoSEQ multiplex PCR, while TCRdb's copy carries only in-frame clones and drops some. The sample holds tens of thousands of clones; about 88% are singletons and the top ten take around 3%. Study observations and caveats: A mostly white British donor set with more females was recruited, and clonal diversity was possibly underestimated. Targeting of unmutated variant regions was reportedly seen in nearly half of spike-specific TCRs. Spike-specific TCR breadth and depth rose after two AZD1222 doses.

The sequences come from peripheral blood, collected on day 0 of AZD1222 vaccination. The V and J genes are TRBV10-3 and TRBJ1-5, with no clear D. This receptor was obtained from an adult in good health. This CDR3 is CAISELKLDQPQHF. CDR3 nucleotide sequence: TGTGCCATCAGTGAACTCAAGTTGGATCAGCCCCAGCATTTT.